One sample yielded the 26 T cell receptor beta chains listed below, sequenced in a study of long-term antiretroviral therapy in people with HIV. With survey level as its setting, the immunoSEQ assay was v3.0. Clones were read by immunoSEQ multiplex PCR, and TCRdb kept only the in-frame ones, dropping some. The sample records about 25,000 clones, 80% to 85% being singletons. Sequencing used unsorted PBMCs, obtained 2.9 years after starting antiretroviral therapy. The receptors derive from a man between 45 and 60 years old with HIV.

V and J are TRBV7-9 and TRBJ1-2; the match to TRBD1 covers 10 bases. The germline CDR1 and CDR2 sequences are SEHNR and FQNEAQ (reference sequence). J gave up 3 bases and V 11 bases, and 15 bases lay outside the gene matches. The CDR3 is 16 amino acids. The CDR3 reads CAVLRDRGRGDYGYTF. CDR3 in DNA: TGTGCCGTTCTACGGGACAGGGGCCGTGGAGACTATGGCTACACCTTC.

This chain joins TRBV4-3 and TRBJ1-2; D remains ambiguous. The CDR3 extends over 15 amino acids. Germline lookup yields CDR1 LGHNA and CDR2 YSLEER. The ends were cut back, 1 base at V and 0 bases at J, with 9 bases in the middle. The CDR3 here is CASSQGPDTNYGYTF. CDR3 in DNA: TGCGCCAGCAGCCAAGGGCCTGACACTAACTATGGCTACACCTTC.

J is TRBJ1-1 and V is TRBV7-8, with 9 bases aligning to TRBD1. This CDR3 has 18 amino acids. Germline-derived CDR1 and CDR2 are SGHVS and FQNEAQ. V was clipped by 0 bases and J by 2 bases; unmatched bases: 10. The CDR3, as DNA: TGTGCCAGCAGCTTAGCCCTAGGACAGGGGCGCTCAAACACTGAAGCTTTCTTT. Translated, it gives CASSLALGQGRSNTEAFF.

The chain recombines TRBV4-1 with TRBJ1-2, with D possibly being TRBD1 (5 bases). The CDR3 consists of 18 residues. V dropped 2 bases and J dropped 0 bases, with 19 bases sitting between them. Germline-derived CDR1 and CDR2 are MGHRA and YSYEKL. CDR3 amino acids: CASSQPLGELGANYGYTF. The CDR3 DNA follows: TGCGCCAGCAGCCAACCCCTGGGGGAATTAGGAGCTAACTATGGCTACACCTTC.

V usage is TRBV5-1 and J usage is TRBJ1-4; tentatively, D is TRBD1 (6 bases). Trimming cost V 0 bases and J 0 bases, with 9 bases left between them. The germline V gene encodes CDR1 SGHRS and CDR2 YFSETQ. CDR3 length equals 16 residues. Written as DNA, the CDR3 is TGCGCCAGCAGCTTGGGGGGGCGATCAACTAATGAAAAACTGTTTTTT. Translation gives CASSLGGRSTNEKLFF.

The chain employs TRBV5-1 and TRBJ1-1; D unclear. V gave up 4 bases and J gave up 0 bases, with 10 bases separating them. CDR1 is SGHRS and CDR2 is YFSETQ in the germline V gene. This CDR3 is 14 amino acids long. The CDR3 DNA is TGCGCCAGCAGCAAACTAGGGCTGAACACTGAAGCTTTCTTT. Its translation is CASSKLGLNTEAFF.

The sample holds a few counts of this clone. The chain recombines TRBV11-2 with TRBJ1-4, with D uncertain. V was trimmed by 3 bases and J by 7 bases, leaving 9 bases between them. Germline CDR1 is SGHAT and CDR2 is FQNNGV. The CDR3 is 13 residues long. Here the CDR3 DNA reads TGTGCCAGCAGCTTTCGGGCTGGTGAAAAACTGTTTTTT. Its translation is CASSFRAGEKLFF.

The V gene is TRBV4-2, the J gene TRBJ1-3; possible D gene TRBD1, 5 bases. Trimming took off 4 bases at V and 0 bases at J, with 16 bases between the two ends. Germline CDR1 reads LGHNA; CDR2 reads YNFKEQ. This CDR3 is built from 17 residues. The CDR3 DNA is TGTGCCAGCAGCCCTCCCCGGGGCCCAAGCTCTGGAAACACCATATATTTT. It specifies CASSPPRGPSSGNTIYF.

This chain joins TRBV5-1 and TRBJ1-2; 12 nucleotides line up with TRBD1. V trimming: 3 bases; J trimming: 7 bases; junction bases outside the gene matches: 1. The germline V gene has CDR1 SGHRS and CDR2 YFSETQ. The CDR3 covers 13 residues. The CDR3 sequence: CASSWGQGAGYTF. The CDR3 nucleotides read TGCGCCAGCAGCTGGGGACAGGGGGCTGGCTACACCTTC.

V gene TRBV6-5 combines with J gene TRBJ1-1; no clear D. The CDR3 totals 13 residues. The ends were cut back, 2 bases at V and 5 bases at J, with 9 bases in the middle. Germline CDR1 and CDR2: MNHEY and SVGAGI. This chain's CDR3 is CASSYGAGTEAFF. CDR3 sequence (DNA): TGTGCCAGCAGTTACGGTGCGGGGACTGAAGCTTTCTTT.

The chain uses TRBV5-4 and TRBJ2-1, with 7 bases matching TRBD1. V lost 2 bases, J lost 5 bases, and 4 bases stayed unmatched. Germline V gene lookup returns CDR1 SGHNT and CDR2 YYREEE (reference sequence). The CDR3 loop spans 14 amino acids. The CDR3 spells CASSLRQGDNEQFF. In DNA form, the CDR3 reads TGTGCCAGCAGCTTACGCCAGGGGGACAATGAGCAGTTCTTC.

The V gene is TRBV7-3, the J gene TRBJ2-3; 13 positions agree with TRBD2. Per the germline V gene, CDR1 is SGHTA and CDR2 is FQGTGA. This CDR3 region has 14 residues. The CDR3 region has the DNA TGTGCGGATGGGACTAGCGGGGGCACAGATACGCAGTATTTT. Translation gives CADGTSGGTDTQYF.

This chain links TRBV29-1 with TRBJ2-3; 7 bases line up with TRBD2. Unmatched junction bases numbered 4, after V lost 6 bases and J lost 4 bases. Germline assignment: CDR1 SQVTM and CDR2 ANQGSEA. The CDR3 runs 12 residues. CDR3 amino acids: CSVTSSSDTQYF. DNA for the CDR3: TGCAGCGTGACTAGCAGCTCAGATACGCAGTATTTT.

This clone was detected only a few times. The genes are TRBV6-6 and TRBJ1-1, with TRBD1 matching over 8 bases. Germline V gives CDR1 MNHNY, CDR2 SVGAGI (reference sequence). Trimming cost V 6 bases and J 7 bases; bases outside gene matches: 1. The CDR3 contains 11 residues. This chain's CDR3 is CASRQGGEAFF. DNA of the CDR3: TGTGCCAGCAGACAGGGGGGTGAAGCTTTCTTT.

The J gene is TRBJ2-3, the V gene TRBV9; 8 bases line up with TRBD2. The CDR3 totals 14 residues. The trim removed 5 bases at V and 0 bases at J, leaving 2 bases unmatched. CDR1 SGDLS and CDR2 YYNGEE come from the germline V gene. The CDR3 protein is CASSLAGSTDTQYF. The CDR3 DNA is TGTGCCAGCAGTCTAGCGGGCAGCACAGATACGCAGTATTTT.

This chain connects TRBV18 to TRBJ2-7; 9 bases agree with TRBD1. This CDR3 region has 15 residues. Trimming took 3 bases from V and 6 from J; bases not matched to a gene: 9. Germline V lookup: CDR1 KGHSH, CDR2 LQKENI. The CDR3 bases are TGTGCCAGCTCACCGTTGGGACAGGGCAAAGGCGAGCAGTACTTC. It is translated as CASSPLGQGKGEQYF.

The V and J genes are TRBV5-1 and TRBJ2-5; 11 bases agree with TRBD2. CDR1 and CDR2 from the germline V gene are SGHRS and YFSETQ. The CDR3 is made up of 14 amino acids. V trimming: 5 bases; J trimming: 3 bases; junction bases outside the gene matches: 3. CDR3 bases: TGCGCCAGCAGAGTAGCGGGGGGGGAAGAGACCCAGTACTTC. It encodes CASRVAGGEETQYF.

J is TRBJ2-7 and V is TRBV28; D is possibly TRBD2 (7 bases). V was clipped by 2 bases and J by 2 bases, with 13 bases between them. CDR1 is MDHEN, CDR2 SYDVKM, per germline. The CDR3 runs to 15 residues. The CDR3 nucleotides are TGTGCCAGCAGTTTAGGAGGGGGGGATGCCTACGAGCAGTACTTC. Its protein is CASSLGGGDAYEQYF.

V and J are TRBV6-1 and TRBJ2-1; a weak D match, TRBD2 (6 bases). Trimming left V 4 bases short and J 8 bases short, with 30 bases between. This CDR3 is 19 amino acids long. Germline V CDR1 and CDR2: MNHNS, SASEGT. The CDR3 DNA reads as TGTGCCAGCAGTGTCGGCGGAGTAAGAGCGGGCCATTACGCTGATGAGCAGTTCTTC. Translating it yields CASSVGGVRAGHYADEQFF.

The chain couples TRBV6-5 to TRBJ2-2; no definite D call. Germline CDR1 is MNHEY and CDR2 is SVGAGI. The CDR3 sequence is 14 residues long. V gave up 5 bases and J gave up 1 base, with 8 bases separating them. In nucleotides, the CDR3 is TGTGCCAGCAGTCACCAGAAGAACACCGGGGAGCTGTTTTTT. Encoded protein: CASSHQKNTGELFF.

The J gene is TRBJ2-3, the V gene TRBV30; D gene uncertain. V was trimmed by 3 bases and J by 1 base, leaving 11 bases between them. The CDR3 is 14 amino acids. Germline V gene data show CDR1 as GTSNPN and CDR2 as SVGIG (reference sequence). CDR3 loop: CAWRRRGGTDTQYF. The DNA of the CDR3 is TGTGCCTGGAGACGGCGTGGGGGCACAGATACGCAGTATTTT.

The chain uses TRBV7-2 and TRBJ2-3; 7 nucleotides align to TRBD2. Germline-derived CDR1 and CDR2 are SGHTA and FQGNSA. The J segment lost 3 bases and the V segment lost 3 bases, leaving 3 bases of the junction unmatched. The CDR3 loop spans 14 amino acids. The CDR3 region is CASSFGGGTDTQYF. The CDR3 region has the DNA TGTGCCAGCAGCTTTGGGGGGGGGACAGATACGCAGTATTTT.

The V call is TRBV29-1, the J call TRBJ1-2, with D tentatively TRBD1 (6 bases). V was shortened by 6 bases and J by 4 bases, with 12 bases between the two germline ends. Germline CDR1 reads SQVTM; CDR2 reads ANQGSEA. The CDR3 runs to 12 residues. The CDR3 protein is CSVVRGIYGYTF. DNA of the CDR3: TGCAGCGTGGTCAGGGGTATCTATGGCTACACCTTC.

V is TRBV27 and J is TRBJ1-5, with D hard to call. Trimming took off 0 bases at V and 5 bases at J, with 5 bases between the two ends. This CDR3 comprises 13 residues. Germline CDR1 MNHEY, CDR2 SMNVEV (reference sequence). The CDR3 sequence: CASSLSMYQPQHF. The CDR3, as DNA: TGTGCCAGCAGTTTATCGATGTATCAGCCCCAGCATTTT.

The chain employs TRBV10-3 and TRBJ1-1, with D tentatively TRBD1 (6 bases). The V end was cut by 6 bases, the J end by 1 base, with 9 bases between. This CDR3 contains 13 residues. CDR1 ENHRY and CDR2 SYGVKD come from the germline V gene. The DNA of the CDR3 is TGTGCCATCAGCCTACAGGGGAACACTGAAGCTTTCTTT. Amino acid sequence: CAISLQGNTEAFF.

J is TRBJ1-4 and V is TRBV7-9; tentative D call: TRBD1 (6 bases). The V end lost 5 bases, the J end lost 12 bases, and 16 bases lay between the germline ends. Germline V gene lookup returns CDR1 SEHNR and CDR2 FQNEAQ (reference sequence). This CDR3 contains 13 residues. DNA of the CDR3: TGTGCCAGCAGCCCGGGGGCACCCGGCGAACTGTTTTTT. This codes for CASSPGAPGELFF.